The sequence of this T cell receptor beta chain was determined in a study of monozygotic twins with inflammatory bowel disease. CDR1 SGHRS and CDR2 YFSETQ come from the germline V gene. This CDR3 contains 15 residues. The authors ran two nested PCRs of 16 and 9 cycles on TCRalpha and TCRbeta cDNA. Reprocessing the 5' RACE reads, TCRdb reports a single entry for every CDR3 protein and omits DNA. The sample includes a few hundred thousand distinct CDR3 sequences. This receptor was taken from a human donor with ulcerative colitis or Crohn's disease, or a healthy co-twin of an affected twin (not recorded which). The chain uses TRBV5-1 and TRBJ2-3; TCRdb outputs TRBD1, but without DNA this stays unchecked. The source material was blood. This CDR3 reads CASSLLWGSTDTQYF.